The 15 T cell receptor beta chains below come from one sample, sequenced in a study of identical twins. TCRdb itself ran the 5' RACE reads through MiXCR, one entry per CDR3 protein. The sample lists roughly 290,000 distinct CDR3 sequences; under 9.5% were seen once. These data also featured in a second study, about yellow fever vaccine responses in identical twins.

The sequenced sample was memory (CD45RO+) T cells sorted from blood. The receptors were gathered from a woman under 30 in good health.

At least ten counts were recorded for this clonotype. V gene TRBV5-1 combines with J gene TRBJ1-2; D possibly corresponds to TRBD1 (6 bases). The length of the CDR3 is 13 residues. CDR1 is SGHRS, CDR2 YFSETQ, per germline. Trimming shortened V by 2 bases and J by 3 bases, and 8 bases separated the two germline ends. CDR3 nucleotides: TGCGCCAGCAGCTTCGGGGGCGACTATGGCTACACCTTC. It yields the protein CASSFGGDYGYTF.

There are a few counts of this clonotype. This chain joins TRBV29-1 and TRBJ1-1, with unresolved D. This CDR3 has 13 amino acids. Germline V gives CDR1 SQVTM, CDR2 ANQGSEA. V lost 2 bases and J lost 1, with 8 bases in between. CDR3: CSVEKGGNTEAFF. CDR3 DNA sequence: TGCAGCGTTGAAAAGGGAGGGAACACTGAAGCTTTCTTT. Full variable domain (outside the CDR3, taken from reference TRBV29-1 and TRBJ1-1): SAVISQKPSRDICQRGTSLTIQCQVDSQVTMMFWYRQQPGQSLTLIATANQGSEATYESGFVIDKFPISRPNLTFSTLTVSNMSPEDSSIYLCSVEKGGNTEAFFGQGTRLTVV.

This clonotype was recorded many times. V gene TRBV19 combines with J gene TRBJ2-1; 11 bases are a match to TRBD2. This CDR3 comprises 15 residues. J gave up 4 bases and V 6 bases, and 5 bases lay outside the gene matches. Germline V gene data show CDR1 as LNHDA and CDR2 as SQIVND (reference sequence). The CDR3 region is CASRTGLADYNEQFF. The CDR3 nucleotides are TGTGCCAGTAGAACGGGACTAGCGGATTACAATGAGCAGTTCTTC.

This chain links TRBV20-1 with TRBJ1-2, with D maybe TRBD1 (5 bases). The V end lost 5 bases, the J end lost 4 bases, and 8 bases lay between the germline ends. Germline loops: CDR1 DFQATT, CDR2 SNEGSKA (reference sequence). CDR3 size: 11 residues. CDR3 in amino acids: CSASGLYGYTF. The CDR3 nucleotides are TGCAGTGCTTCAGGGCTCTATGGCTACACCTTC.

This clonotype has a handful of counts. V usage is TRBV3-1 and J usage is TRBJ2-1; unclear D gene. The CDR3 totals 11 residues. The V gene's germline CDR1 is LGHDT and CDR2 YNNKEL (reference sequence). V dropped 8 bases and J dropped 8 bases, with 10 bases sitting between them. In DNA, the CDR3 is TGTGCCAGCTCCGGTATATATGAGCAGTTCTTC. The encoded protein is CASSGIYEQFF.

This clonotype showed up many times. The rearrangement uses TRBV4-1 and TRBJ2-3; no reliable D call. CDR3 size: 14 residues. Germline CDR1 reads MGHRA; CDR2 reads YSYEKL. V was cut by 3 bases and J by 0 bases, with 7 bases left in between. This CDR3 reads CASSHQVSTDTQYF. CDR3 DNA sequence: TGCGCCAGCAGCCACCAGGTTAGCACAGATACGCAGTATTTT.

This sequence joins TRBV25-1 and TRBJ2-3; D may match TRBD1 or TRBD2 (5 bases each). Germline-derived CDR1 and CDR2 are MGHDK and SYGVNS. The CDR3 runs 15 residues. Trimming shortened V by 8 bases and J by 1 base, and 16 bases separated the two germline ends. CDR3 sequence: CASSRGALGTDTQYF. In DNA, the CDR3 is TGTGCCAGCTCACGGGGCGCGCTTGGCACAGATACGCAGTATTTT.

In this sample, this clonotype turned up many times. The chain is built from TRBV5-5 and TRBJ2-1; TRBD2 matches 12 bases. V trimming: 4 bases; J trimming: 2 bases; junction bases outside the gene matches: 7. CDR1 and CDR2 (germline): SGHKS, YYEKEE (reference sequence). The CDR3 spans 17 residues. The CDR3 loop reads CASSLRLAGAPYNEQFF. DNA for the CDR3: TGTGCCAGCAGCCTGAGACTAGCGGGAGCCCCCTACAATGAGCAGTTCTTC.

This clonotype was seen repeatedly, ten times or more. The chain combines TRBV20-1 with TRBJ2-1, with D possibly being TRBD2 (5 bases). V gave up 2 bases and J gave up 7 bases, with 15 bases separating them. In germline, CDR1 is DFQATT, CDR2 SNEGSKA (reference sequence). The CDR3 length is 14 residues. CDR3 bases: TGCAGTGCTAGACCCCACGGACGGGGTAATGAGCAGTTCTTC. Protein sequence: CSARPHGRGNEQFF.

This clonotype was recorded a few times. This chain connects TRBV11-2 to TRBJ1-2, with TRBD1 matching over 7 bases. Germline V gene lookup returns CDR1 SGHAT and CDR2 FQNNGV. The CDR3 is 15 amino acids. With 2 bases clipped from V and 7 bases from J, the junction kept 10 bases outside the gene matches. The CDR3 bases are TGTGCCAGCAGCTTAAACGAGGGGGCGCGGGGTGGCTACACCTTC. This encodes CASSLNEGARGGYTF.

The table lists this clonotype with many counts. CDR3 sequence reads: CSARALGLPRTYEQYF. The CDR3 bases are TGCAGTGCTAGAGCCTTGGGACTACCAAGAACCTACGAGCAGTACTTC. The rearrangement uses TRBV20-1 and TRBJ2-7, with 7 bases fitting TRBD2. The J segment lost 2 bases and the V segment lost 1 base, leaving 11 bases of the junction unmatched. The CDR3 contains 16 residues. Germline V gives CDR1 DFQATT, CDR2 SNEGSKA (reference sequence).

There are a few counts of this clonotype. This chain uses TRBV14 with TRBJ2-1; the match to TRBD1 covers 7 bases. CDR1 is SGHDN, CDR2 FVKESK, per germline. V lost 3 bases and J lost 8; bases outside the gene matches: 13. This CDR3 comprises 16 residues. The DNA of the CDR3 is TGTGCCAGCAGCCATCGTAGGACAGGCGGGTCGTATGAGCAGTTCTTC. Its protein product is CASSHRRTGGSYEQFF.

This rearrangement joins TRBV9 to TRBJ2-1, with 9 positions matching TRBD1. Germline assignment: CDR1 SGDLS and CDR2 YYNGEE. Trimming cost V 4 bases and J 9 bases; bases outside gene matches: 8. CDR3 length: 14 residues. The CDR3 sequence is CASSPGTGWGEQFF. The CDR3 DNA is TGTGCCAGCAGCCCCGGGACAGGGTGGGGTGAGCAGTTCTTC.

This clonotype came up a few times. The chain carries TRBV20-1 and TRBJ2-1, with 7 bases aligning to TRBD1. Trimming removed 2 bases from V and 5 bases from J; junction bases left unmatched: 9. Germline V gene sequence: CDR1 DFQATT, CDR2 SNEGSKA (reference sequence). The CDR3 extends over 15 amino acids. CDR3 bases: TGCAGTGCTAGAAAACCGGGACAGCCCCACAATGAGCAGTTCTTC. Translated: CSARKPGQPHNEQFF.

This clonotype was recorded at least ten times. The V and J genes are TRBV2 and TRBJ2-1; 12 nucleotides agree with TRBD2. Looked up from germline, CDR1 is SNHLY and CDR2 is FYNNEI. The V gene end was trimmed by 6 bases and the J gene end by 8 bases; junction bases not matched to a gene: 8. CDR3 length: 15 residues. The CDR3 DNA reads TGTGCCAGCAGGCCAAGACTAGCGGGAGTCCATGAGCAGTTCTTC. Encoded protein: CASRPRLAGVHEQFF. The full variable domain, completed using reference TRBV2 and TRBJ2-1, is EPEVTQTPSHQVTQMGQEVILRCVPISNHLYFYWYRQILGQKVEFLVSFYNNEISEKSEIFDDQFSVERPDGSNFTLKIRSTKLEDSAMYFCASRPRLAGVHEQFFGPGTRLTVL.